These 29 T cell receptor beta chains came from one sample sequenced in a study of T cell repertoires in cytomegalovirus infection. TCRdb reprocessed the reads via MiXCR and lists one record per CDR3 protein. The sample carries about 400,000 distinct CDR3 sequences, 15% to 20% recorded once. The specimen was PBMCs. These receptors were taken from a human donor in good health (CMV status not recorded). Some clones in this sample may be carry-over from other donors' samples.

This clonotype has a handful of counts. V gene TRBV27 combines with J gene TRBJ2-3; D may correspond to TRBD1 or TRBD2 (5 bases each). Trimming took off 4 bases at V and 7 bases at J, with 6 bases between the two ends. The CDR3 has 11 amino acids. Germline lookup yields CDR1 MNHEY and CDR2 SMNVEV (reference sequence). This CDR3 is CASSWGYTQYF. The CDR3 nucleotides are TGTGCCAGCAGTTGGGGGTATACGCAGTATTTT.

J is TRBJ2-3 and V is TRBV12-5; 12 bases fit TRBD2. Germline V CDR1 and CDR2: LGHNT, FRNRAP. The CDR3 consists of 16 residues. Germline trimming cut 4 bases from V and 5 bases from J; bases unmatched to any gene: 7. Here the CDR3 reads CASGSSASGGEDTQYF. The DNA of the CDR3 is TGTGCTAGTGGTTCGTCTGCTAGCGGGGGGGAAGATACGCAGTATTTT. Variable domain in full (rest from reference TRBV12-5 and TRBJ2-3): DARVTQTPRHKVTEMGQEVTMRCQPILGHNTVFWYRQTMMQGLELLAYFRNRAPLDDSGMPKDRFSAEMPDATLATLKIQPSEPRDSAVYFCASGSSASGGEDTQYFGPGTRLTVL.

This clonotype has just a few counts. The chain is built from TRBV7-9 and TRBJ1-1; D may be TRBD1 (5 bases). V was shortened by 2 bases and J by 5 bases, with 9 bases between the two germline ends. Germline CDR1 SEHNR, CDR2 FQNEAQ (reference sequence). The CDR3 has 13 residues. The CDR3 nucleotides are TGTGCCAGCAGCTTACAGAGGGGTACTGAAGCTTTCTTT. Protein: CASSLQRGTEAFF.

The chain uses TRBV18 and TRBJ2-3, with D perhaps matching TRBD2 (5 bases). Germline V gene data show CDR1 as KGHSH and CDR2 as LQKENI. With 1 base removed from V and 0 bases from J, the gap between germline ends came to 11 bases. The CDR3 runs to 16 residues. The CDR3 spells CASSPLQAVSTDTQYF. DNA for the CDR3: TGTGCCAGCTCACCACTTCAAGCGGTTAGCACAGATACGCAGTATTTT.

V usage is TRBV7-2 and J usage is TRBJ2-1, with D uncertain. This CDR3 region has 14 residues. Germline CDR1 is SGHTA and CDR2 is FQGNSA. The V end lost 2 bases, the J end lost 1 base, and 6 bases lay between the germline ends. CDR3 protein: CASSLRRSYNEQFF. CDR3 nucleotides: TGTGCCAGCAGCTTAAGACGTTCCTACAATGAGCAGTTCTTC. Filled out from reference TRBV7-2 and TRBJ2-1, the complete variable domain reads GAGVSQSPSNKVTEKGKDVELRCDPISGHTALYWYRQSLGQGLEFLIYFQGNSAPDKSGLPSDRFSAERTGGSVSTLTIQRTQQEDSAVYLCASSLRRSYNEQFFGPGTRLTVL.

The chain has TRBV6-2 or TRBV6-3 and TRBJ1-1; no clear D gene. The CDR3 is made up of 15 amino acids. From germline, CDR1 is MNHEY and CDR2 SVGEGT. V was shortened by 4 bases and J by 5 bases, with 17 bases between the two germline ends. The CDR3 DNA sequence: TGTGCCAGCAGTTCAAAATACACCGGCGGGACTGAAGCTTTCTTT. Encoded protein: CASSSKYTGGTEAFF.

This chain joins TRBV20-1 and TRBJ2-3; D ambiguous. Trimming pared 3 bases from V and 0 bases from J, leaving 7 bases between. Germline V gene sequence: CDR1 DFQATT, CDR2 SNEGSKA (reference sequence). The CDR3 covers 13 residues. The CDR3 nucleotides are TGCAGTGCTAGCCGTACTAGCACAGATACGCAGTATTTT. This codes for CSASRTSTDTQYF.

This chain uses TRBV6-8 with TRBJ1-1; 7 bases agree with TRBD1. Trimming took 0 bases from V and 5 from J; bases not matched to a gene: 6. From germline, CDR1 is MNHGY and CDR2 SAAAGT. The CDR3 spans 15 residues. In nucleotides, the CDR3 is TGTGCCAGCAGTTACTCAAAGGGGGCCGGGACTGAAGCTTTCTTT. Protein product: CASSYSKGAGTEAFF.

This clonotype was observed many times. The rearrangement uses TRBV27 and TRBJ1-4; D remains unclear. CDR3 length equals 12 residues. V was clipped by 4 bases and J by 7 bases, with 7 bases between them. The V gene's germline CDR1 is MNHEY and CDR2 SMNVEV (reference sequence). The CDR3 nucleotides are TGTGCCAGCAGTTACCGGGGTGAAAAACTGTTTTTT. Translating gives CASSYRGEKLFF.

This CDR3 reads CASGLQGWKTQYF. DNA of the CDR3: TGTGCTAGTGGTCTTCAGGGTTGGAAGACCCAGTACTTC. This rearrangement joins TRBV12-5 to TRBJ2-5; possible D gene TRBD1, 5 bases. Trimming shortened V by 5 bases and J by 6 bases, and 13 bases separated the two germline ends. The CDR3 loop spans 13 amino acids. CDR1 is LGHNT, CDR2 FRNRAP, per germline.

To note about this clonotype: Since a much larger clone is just one base distant, this may be a read error. This CDR3 is missing its conserved last phenylalanine or tryptophan, likely due to a read error. The V gene is TRBV7-9, the J gene TRBJ2-2; D possibly matches TRBD1 or TRBD2 (5 bases each). Germline-derived CDR1 and CDR2 are SEHNR and FQNEAQ (reference sequence). The CDR3 extends over 15 amino acids. The V gene lost 3 bases and the J gene lost 7 bases, with 15 bases spanning the gap. Written as DNA, the CDR3 is TGTGCCAGCAGCTTGAGCCGGGACGGGGACGGGGAGCTGTTTTCT. This sequence encodes CASSLSRDGDGELFS.

This clonotype was found many times. V is TRBV7-8 and J is TRBJ1-1; D is unclear. The CDR3 length is 15 residues. CDR1 is SGHVS and CDR2 is FQNEAQ in the germline V gene. V was trimmed by 1 base and J by 0 bases, leaving 9 bases between them. CDR3 loop: CASSLGVPLNTEAFF. For the CDR3, the DNA is TGTGCCAGCAGCTTAGGGGTCCCTCTGAACACTGAAGCTTTCTTT.

This clonotype was seen at least ten times. The J gene is TRBJ2-7, the V gene TRBV12-3 or TRBV12-4, with D uncertain. This CDR3 region has 12 residues. Trimming removed 3 bases from V and 2 bases from J, with 5 bases in between. The CDR3, as DNA: TGTGCCAGCAGTTTCCTTACCTACGAGCAGTACTTC. This codes for CASSFLTYEQYF.

The rearrangement uses TRBV7-2 and TRBJ2-2; the D gene is possibly TRBD2 (6 bases). Germline V lookup: CDR1 SGHTA, CDR2 FQGNSA. The CDR3 loop spans 15 amino acids. V lost 5 bases and J 9 bases, leaving 19 bases between the germline ends. In DNA, the CDR3 is TGTGCCAGCAGCACCCGCGCGGGGACCCCCTGGGAGCTGTTTTTT. It translates to CASSTRAGTPWELFF.

The table lists this clonotype with a few counts. V and J are TRBV7-2 and TRBJ2-3; 9 bases fit TRBD1. Germline CDR1 is SGHTA and CDR2 is FQGNSA. V gave up 2 bases and J gave up 1 base; unmatched junction bases: 10. The length of the CDR3 is 18 residues. CDR3 loop: CASSLRLTGGEGTDTQYF. The CDR3 DNA follows: TGTGCCAGCAGCTTAAGGCTTACAGGGGGCGAGGGCACAGATACGCAGTATTTT.

This clonotype showed up many times. V and J are TRBV10-3 and TRBJ1-1, with a weak D call TRBD1 (6 bases). This CDR3 has 16 amino acids. Germline CDR1 is ENHRY and CDR2 is SYGVKD. Trimming cost V 2 bases and J 1 base, with 14 bases left between them. CDR3 bases: TGTGCCATCAGTGAGCCGGAACGGACAGCGAACACTGAAGCTTTCTTT. Residues: CAISEPERTANTEAFF.

The genes are TRBV12-3 or TRBV12-4 and TRBJ2-2; maybe TRBD2 (5 bases). The CDR3 totals 16 residues. Trimming cost V 7 bases and J 1 base, with 16 bases left between them. The CDR3 protein is CASIFRGLLNTGELFF. The CDR3 coding sequence is TGTGCCAGCATCTTTAGAGGACTCTTGAACACCGGGGAGCTGTTTTTT.

In this sample, this clonotype turned up many times. The rearrangement links TRBV7-2 to TRBJ1-4; D gene ambiguous. Trimming removed 0 bases from V and 4 bases from J, with 9 bases in between. This CDR3 is built from 15 residues. CDR1 is SGHTA and CDR2 is FQGNSA in the germline V gene. In nucleotides, the CDR3 is TGTGCCAGCAGCTTAGCGCGTGGGCTTAATGAAAAACTGTTTTTT. Amino acids: CASSLARGLNEKLFF.

This clonotype has only a few counts. The chain uses TRBV11-2 and TRBJ1-2, with 12 bases that match TRBD1. In germline, CDR1 is SGHAT, CDR2 FQNNGV. This CDR3 is 17 amino acids long. The trim removed 2 bases at V and 6 bases at J, leaving 10 bases unmatched. The CDR3 bases are TGTGCCAGCAGCTTACGCCGGGACAGGGGGCGCCAGGATGGCTACACCTTC. The encoded protein is CASSLRRDRGRQDGYTF.

The chain recombines TRBV4-1 with TRBJ2-5; weak D call: TRBD2 (5 bases). Germline V gene data show CDR1 as MGHRA and CDR2 as YSYEKL. The V end was cut by 0 bases, the J end by 4 bases, with 15 bases between. This CDR3 is built from 16 residues. CDR3: CASSQEAARARETQYF. As DNA, the CDR3 is TGCGCCAGCAGCCAAGAAGCGGCCCGCGCTCGAGAGACCCAGTACTTC.

The genes are TRBV19 and TRBJ2-7; D uncertain. The CDR3 runs to 12 residues. Trimming cost V 1 base and J 2 bases, with 3 bases left between them. CDR1 and CDR2 from the germline V gene are LNHDA and SQIVND (reference sequence). CDR3 bases: TGTGCCAGTAGTATAGGGCCCTACGAGCAGTACTTC. Its translation: CASSIGPYEQYF.

This clonotype showed up many times. The CDR3 spells CASSLFFAGGETQYF. DNA of the CDR3: TGTGCCAGCAGCTTGTTCTTTGCGGGAGGAGAGACCCAGTACTTC. The chain couples TRBV7-9 to TRBJ2-5; 8 nucleotides line up with TRBD2. The J segment lost 4 bases and the V segment lost 3 bases, leaving 7 bases of the junction unmatched. The CDR3 length is 15 residues. Looked up from germline, CDR1 is SEHNR and CDR2 is FQNEAQ (reference sequence).

This clonotype was seen a handful of times. The chain employs TRBV18 and TRBJ2-1; 8 bases match TRBD2. The CDR3 sequence is 14 residues long. The germline CDR1 and CDR2 sequences are KGHSH and LQKENI. The trim removed 4 bases at V and 7 bases at J, leaving 6 bases unmatched. CDR3 loop: CASSRAGDQNEQFF. CDR3 DNA: TGTGCCAGCTCACGAGCGGGGGACCAAAATGAGCAGTTCTTC.

This clonotype appeared many times. The V call is TRBV11-2, the J call TRBJ2-1; D remains unclear. Germline assignment: CDR1 SGHAT and CDR2 FQNNGV. The ends were cut back, 5 bases at V and 15 bases at J, with 20 bases in the middle. CDR3 size: 13 residues. CDR3 in amino acids: CASSPLRKGVPFF. In nucleotides, the CDR3 is TGTGCCAGCAGCCCACTTAGAAAAGGTGTTCCGTTCTTC.

In the case of this clonotype: Since a much larger clone is just one base distant, this may be a read error. The V and J genes are TRBV7-9 and TRBJ2-3; no reliable D call. Germline V CDR1 and CDR2: SEHNR, FQNEAQ (reference sequence). The CDR3 consists of 12 residues. The chain's CDR3 is CASSFGADTQCF. CDR3 nucleotides: TGTGCCAGCAGCTTCGGCGCAGATACGCAGTGTTTT.

This clonotype was recorded at least ten times. The rearrangement joins TRBV12-5 to TRBJ2-7; D is possibly TRBD2 (5 bases). Germline V gene sequence: CDR1 LGHNT, CDR2 FRNRAP. CDR3 size: 19 residues. V gave up 1 base and J gave up 6 bases, with 28 bases separating them. CDR3 DNA: TGTGCTAGTGGTTTGGCTACCCGGACTTCAAGTCCCTCCGTTCCCGAGCAGTACTTC. This sequence encodes CASGLATRTSSPSVPEQYF. The variable domain in full, completed from reference TRBV12-5 and TRBJ2-7, reads DARVTQTPRHKVTEMGQEVTMRCQPILGHNTVFWYRQTMMQGLELLAYFRNRAPLDDSGMPKDRFSAEMPDATLATLKIQPSEPRDSAVYFCASGLATRTSSPSVPEQYFGPGTRLTVT.

This chain connects TRBV18 to TRBJ2-1; D is unresolved. V gave up 2 bases and J gave up 6 bases, with 17 bases separating them. Germline CDR1 and CDR2: KGHSH and LQKENI. The CDR3 loop spans 16 amino acids. The DNA for the CDR3 is TGTGCCAGCTCACCATTGGTCTCCGGTTGGGGCAATGAGCAGTTCTTC. Translated: CASSPLVSGWGNEQFF.

This clonotype was recorded many times. J is TRBJ2-5 and V is TRBV4-1, with D perhaps matching TRBD1 (5 bases). Trimming stripped 0 bases from V and 2 bases from J, with 19 bases between. The CDR3 is made up of 18 amino acids. The germline V gene has CDR1 MGHRA and CDR2 YSYEKL. In nucleotides, the CDR3 is TGCGCCAGCAGCCAAGATACGTATAGGTGGCGACAGCAAGAGACCCAGTACTTC. This gives the protein CASSQDTYRWRQQETQYF.

A word on this clonotype: With a much larger clone just one base away, this may be a read error. The rearrangement joins TRBV28 to TRBJ1-6, with a tentative D call TRBD1 (5 bases). Germline-derived CDR1 and CDR2 are MDHEN and SYDVKM. The CDR3 contains 17 residues. CDR3 DNA: TGTGCCAGCACCGGGGTGCAGGGCAGCTCCTATAGTTCACCCCTCCACTTT. Translated: CASTGVQGSSYSSPLHF.